The source of this TCR beta chain is a study of blood T cell repertoires in COVID-19. The germline V gene has CDR1 SGHVS and CDR2 FQNEAQ. V was cut by 5 bases and J by 1 base, with 12 bases left in between. The CDR3 is made up of 14 amino acids. Cohorts were determined from participant-reported clinical history. Method: immunoSEQ multiplex PCR; TCRdb's copy keeps in-frame clones and lacks some. The sample contains 130,000 or so clones, around 84% of which appear only once. What was sequenced was PBMCs or T cells enriched from blood (not recorded which). The sequence derives from a man aged 35-49 years with acute COVID-19. The V call is TRBV7-8, the J call TRBJ2-7, with D possibly matching TRBD1 (6 bases). CDR3 DNA: TGTGCCAGCAGCCTTTCGACAGGTTCCTACGAGCAGTACTTC. This codes for CASSLSTGSYEQYF.